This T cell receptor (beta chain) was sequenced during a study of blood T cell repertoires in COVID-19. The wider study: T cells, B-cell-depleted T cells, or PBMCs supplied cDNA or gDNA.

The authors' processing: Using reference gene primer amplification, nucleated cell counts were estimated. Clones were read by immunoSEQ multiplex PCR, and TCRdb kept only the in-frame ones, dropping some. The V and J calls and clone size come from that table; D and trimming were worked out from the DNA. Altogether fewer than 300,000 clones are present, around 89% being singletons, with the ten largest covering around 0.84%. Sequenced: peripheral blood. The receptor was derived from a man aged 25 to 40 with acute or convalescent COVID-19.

The CDR3 is CASSAGTGISYEQYF. The DNA for the CDR3 is TGTGCCAGCAGCGCCGGGACAGGAATTTCCTACGAGCAGTACTTC. The V gene is TRBV9, the J gene TRBJ2-7; TRBD1 matches at 8 bases. CDR3 length: 15 residues. The germline gives CDR1 SGDLS, CDR2 YYNGEE. V lost 3 bases to trimming and J lost 1 base; unmatched junction nucleotides: 6.